This T cell receptor beta chain was recorded in a study of tumor-infiltrating lymphocytes in primary liver carcinoma. General study points: Tumor-adjacent and tumor-blood pairs displayed less overlap than did pairs of tumor regions. Significantly larger top-250-clone fractions were found in tumors than in blood (p = 0.039).

Unsorted whole blood supplied the blood RNA, and germline DNA was isolated too. Researchers generated TCR beta cDNA from about 450 ng of total RNA, relying on a constant-region primer. The TCR beta library was amplified through three nested multiplex PCR rounds in a modified ARM-PCR procedure. The first two PCR rounds, roughly 10 cycles each, used TRBV1-TRBV30 forward primers and a C-beta reverse primer. A single record per CDR3 protein comes from TCRdb applying MiXCR to the multiplex PCR reads. The repertoire holds about 300,000 distinct CDR3 sequences, with roughly 60% as singletons. The CDR3 contains 11 residues. Germline CDR1 and CDR2: SEHNR and FQNEAQ (reference sequence). To note about this clonotype: The target antigen is unknown. An end of the junction does not agree with germline; a read error may underlie this.

The clonotype originates from a man aged 35-49 years with primary liver carcinoma and hepatitis B virus infection. Sequencing was done on a sample of peripheral blood. This chain joins TRBV7-9 and TRBJ1-1, with TRBD1 identical over 9 bases. The CDR3 region is CTSSLGTGAFF. DNA for the CDR3: TGTACCAGCAGCCTCGGGACAGGGGCTTTCTTT.